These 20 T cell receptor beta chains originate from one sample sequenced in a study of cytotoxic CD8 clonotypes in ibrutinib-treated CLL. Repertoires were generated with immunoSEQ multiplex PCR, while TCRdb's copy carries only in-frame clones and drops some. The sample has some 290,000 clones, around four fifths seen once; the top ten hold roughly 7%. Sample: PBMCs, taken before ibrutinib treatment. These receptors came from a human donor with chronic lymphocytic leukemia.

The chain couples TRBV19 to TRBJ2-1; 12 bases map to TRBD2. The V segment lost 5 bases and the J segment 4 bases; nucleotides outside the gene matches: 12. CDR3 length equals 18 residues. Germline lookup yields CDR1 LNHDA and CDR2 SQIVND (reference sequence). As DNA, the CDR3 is TGTGCCAGTAGTTCATCGACTAGCGGGAGTTACCCTTACAATGAGCAGTTCTTC. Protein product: CASSSSTSGSYPYNEQFF.

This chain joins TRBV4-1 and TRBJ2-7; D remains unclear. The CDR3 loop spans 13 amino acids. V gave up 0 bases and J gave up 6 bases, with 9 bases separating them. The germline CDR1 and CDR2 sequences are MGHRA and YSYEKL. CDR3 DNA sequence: TGCGCCAGCAGCCAAGATGGATTCACCGAGCAGTACTTC. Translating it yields CASSQDGFTEQYF.

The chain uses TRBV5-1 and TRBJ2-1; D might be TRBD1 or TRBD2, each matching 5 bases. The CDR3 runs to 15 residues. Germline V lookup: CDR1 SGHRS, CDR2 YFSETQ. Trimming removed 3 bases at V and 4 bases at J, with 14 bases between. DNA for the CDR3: TGCGCCAGCAGCTACTGGGACGCTGCGTACAATGAGCAGTTCTTC. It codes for CASSYWDAAYNEQFF.

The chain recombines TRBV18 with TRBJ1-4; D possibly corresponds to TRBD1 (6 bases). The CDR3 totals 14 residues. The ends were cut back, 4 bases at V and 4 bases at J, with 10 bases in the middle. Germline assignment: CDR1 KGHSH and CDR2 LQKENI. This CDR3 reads CASSLGTSNEKLFF. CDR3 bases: TGTGCCAGCTCACTGGGGACAAGTAATGAAAAACTGTTTTTT. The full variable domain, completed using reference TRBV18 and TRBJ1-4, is NAGVMQNPRHLVRRRGQEARLRCSPMKGHSHVYWYRQLPEEGLKFMVYLQKENIIDESGMPKERFSAEFPKEGPSILRIQQVVRGDSAAYFCASSLGTSNEKLFFGSGTQLSVL.

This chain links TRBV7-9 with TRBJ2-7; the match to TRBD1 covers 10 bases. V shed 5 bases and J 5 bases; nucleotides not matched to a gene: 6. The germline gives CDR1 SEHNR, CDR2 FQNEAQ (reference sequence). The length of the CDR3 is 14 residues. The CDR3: CASSRDRGWNEQYF. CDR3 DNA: TGTGCCAGCAGCCGGGACAGGGGCTGGAACGAGCAGTACTTC.

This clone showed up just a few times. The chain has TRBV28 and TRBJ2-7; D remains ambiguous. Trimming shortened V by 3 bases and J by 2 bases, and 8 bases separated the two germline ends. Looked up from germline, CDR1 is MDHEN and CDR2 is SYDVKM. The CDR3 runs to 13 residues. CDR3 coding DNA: TGTGCCAGCAGTTTGTTCGGTCCCTACGAGCAGTACTTC. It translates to CASSLFGPYEQYF.

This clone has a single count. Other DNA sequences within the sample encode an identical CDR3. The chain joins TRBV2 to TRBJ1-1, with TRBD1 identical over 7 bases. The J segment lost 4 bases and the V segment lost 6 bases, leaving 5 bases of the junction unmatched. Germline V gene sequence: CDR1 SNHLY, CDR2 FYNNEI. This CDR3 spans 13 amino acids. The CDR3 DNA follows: TGTGCCAGCAGCGAAAACAGGGGCACTGAAGCTTTCTTT. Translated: CASSENRGTEAFF.

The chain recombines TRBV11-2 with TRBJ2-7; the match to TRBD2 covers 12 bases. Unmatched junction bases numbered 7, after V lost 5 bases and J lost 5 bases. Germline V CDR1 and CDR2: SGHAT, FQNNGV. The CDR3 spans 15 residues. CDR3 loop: CASSRRLAGVDEQYF. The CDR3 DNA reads TGTGCCAGCAGCAGAAGACTAGCGGGAGTAGACGAGCAGTACTTC.

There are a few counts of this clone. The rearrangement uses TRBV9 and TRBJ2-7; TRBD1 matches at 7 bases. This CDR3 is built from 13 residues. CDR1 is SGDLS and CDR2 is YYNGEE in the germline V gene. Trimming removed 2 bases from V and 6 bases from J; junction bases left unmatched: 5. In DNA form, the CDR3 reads TGTGCCAGCAGCGTCGACAGGGCCGGCGAGCAGTACTTC. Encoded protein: CASSVDRAGEQYF.

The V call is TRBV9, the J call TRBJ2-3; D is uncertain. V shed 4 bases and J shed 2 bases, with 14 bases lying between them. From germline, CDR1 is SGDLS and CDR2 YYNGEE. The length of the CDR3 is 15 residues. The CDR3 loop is CASSIKPYSTDTQYF. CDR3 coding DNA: TGTGCCAGCAGCATTAAGCCGTATTCCACAGATACGCAGTATTTT.

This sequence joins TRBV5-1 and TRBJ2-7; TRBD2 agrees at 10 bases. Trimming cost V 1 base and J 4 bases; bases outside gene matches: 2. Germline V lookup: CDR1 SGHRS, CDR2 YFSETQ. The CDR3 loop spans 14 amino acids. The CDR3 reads CASSLLAGAYEQYF. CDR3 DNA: TGCGCCAGCAGCTTGCTAGCGGGAGCTTACGAGCAGTACTTC.

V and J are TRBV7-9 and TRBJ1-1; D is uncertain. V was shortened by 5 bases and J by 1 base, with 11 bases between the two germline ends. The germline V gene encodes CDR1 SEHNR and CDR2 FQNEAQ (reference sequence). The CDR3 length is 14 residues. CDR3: CASSPYSWNTEAFF. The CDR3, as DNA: TGTGCCAGCAGCCCTTACTCTTGGAACACTGAAGCTTTCTTT.

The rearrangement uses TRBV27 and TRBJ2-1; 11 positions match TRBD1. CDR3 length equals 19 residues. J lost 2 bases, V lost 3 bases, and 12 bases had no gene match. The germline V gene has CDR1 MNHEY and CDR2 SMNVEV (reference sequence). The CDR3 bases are TGTGCCAGCAGTTTTGGGACAGGGGGTCAAAAGCGGGCCTACAATGAGCAGTTCTTC. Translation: CASSFGTGGQKRAYNEQFF.

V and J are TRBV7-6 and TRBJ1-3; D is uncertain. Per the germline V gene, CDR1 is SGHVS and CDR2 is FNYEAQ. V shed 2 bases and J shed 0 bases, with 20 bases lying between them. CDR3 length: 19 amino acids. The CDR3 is CASSLRGRRQRSSGNTIYF. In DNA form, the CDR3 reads TGTGCCAGCAGCTTAAGAGGTCGGAGGCAGCGAAGCTCTGGAAACACCATATATTTT.

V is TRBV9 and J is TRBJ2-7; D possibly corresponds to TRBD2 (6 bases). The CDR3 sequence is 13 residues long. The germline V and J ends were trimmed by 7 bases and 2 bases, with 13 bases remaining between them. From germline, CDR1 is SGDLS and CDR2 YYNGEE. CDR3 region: CASGGSGTYEQYF. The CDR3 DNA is TGTGCCAGCGGGGGGAGCGGAACCTACGAGCAGTACTTC.

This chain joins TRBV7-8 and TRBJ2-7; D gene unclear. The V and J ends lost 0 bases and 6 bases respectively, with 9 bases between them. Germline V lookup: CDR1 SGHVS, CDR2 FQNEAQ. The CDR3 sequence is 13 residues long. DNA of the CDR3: TGTGCCAGCAGCTTAGCGCCGGGTTCCGAGCAGTACTTC. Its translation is CASSLAPGSEQYF.

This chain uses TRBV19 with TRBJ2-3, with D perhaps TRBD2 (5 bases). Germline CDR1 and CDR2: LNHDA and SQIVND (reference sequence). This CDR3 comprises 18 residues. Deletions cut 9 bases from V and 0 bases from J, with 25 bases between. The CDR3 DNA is TGTGCCAGCTCGAGGGCCAGGATACCGCGAACTAGCACAGATACGCAGTATTTT. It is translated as CASSRARIPRTSTDTQYF.

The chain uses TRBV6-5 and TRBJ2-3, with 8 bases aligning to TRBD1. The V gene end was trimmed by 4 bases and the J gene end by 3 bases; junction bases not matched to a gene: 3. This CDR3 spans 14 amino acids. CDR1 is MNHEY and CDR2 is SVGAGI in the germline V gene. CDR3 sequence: CASSSRTGTDTQYF. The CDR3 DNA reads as TGTGCCAGCAGTTCTCGGACAGGGACAGATACGCAGTATTTT.

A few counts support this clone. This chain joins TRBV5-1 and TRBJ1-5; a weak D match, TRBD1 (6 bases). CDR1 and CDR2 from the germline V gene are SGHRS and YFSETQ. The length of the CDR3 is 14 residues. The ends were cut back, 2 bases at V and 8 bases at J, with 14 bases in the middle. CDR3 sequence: CASSLLQGSEPQHF. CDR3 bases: TGCGCCAGCAGCTTACTACAGGGTTCTGAGCCCCAGCATTTT.

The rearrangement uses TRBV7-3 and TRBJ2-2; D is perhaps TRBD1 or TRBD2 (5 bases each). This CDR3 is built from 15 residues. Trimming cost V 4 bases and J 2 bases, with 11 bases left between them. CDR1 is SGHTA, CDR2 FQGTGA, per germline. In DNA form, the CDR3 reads TGTGCCAGCAGCTGGGACGGGATTAACACCGGGGAGCTGTTTTTT. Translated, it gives CASSWDGINTGELFF.